The 9 T cell receptor beta chains reported below all come from one sample, sequenced in a study of T cell repertoires in cytomegalovirus infection. TCRdb reprocessed the reads via MiXCR and lists one record per CDR3 protein. This sample yields more than 200,000 distinct CDR3 sequences, of which approximately 9% are seen a single time; around 16% belongs to the top ten. Sequenced input: PBMCs. The receptors here all came from a human donor in good health (CMV status not recorded). Some clones in this sample may be carry-over from other donors' samples.

The chain links TRBV12-3 or TRBV12-4 to TRBJ1-5; a possible D gene is TRBD1 (6 bases). Trimming removed 5 bases at V and 3 bases at J, with 11 bases between. This CDR3 comprises 14 residues. This CDR3 is CASSPTGFNQPQHF. CDR3 DNA: TGTGCCAGCAGTCCCACAGGGTTCAATCAGCCCCAGCATTTT.

This clonotype has a count of ten or more. The chain employs TRBV12-3 or TRBV12-4 and TRBJ2-1; 7 bases line up with TRBD2. V shed 6 bases and J 9 bases; nucleotides not matched to a gene: 5. The CDR3 covers 12 residues. The chain's CDR3 is CASSQTSFEQFF. As DNA, the CDR3 is TGTGCCAGCAGCCAGACTAGCTTTGAGCAGTTCTTC.

This clonotype was recorded at least ten times. The chain couples TRBV7-2 to TRBJ2-1; D not resolved. V shed 0 bases and J shed 4 bases, with 7 bases lying between them. This CDR3 has 14 residues. The germline CDR1 and CDR2 sequences are SGHTA and FQGNSA. In DNA form, the CDR3 reads TGTGCCAGCAGCTTAGCGATGGATTACAATGAGCAGTTCTTC. Translating it yields CASSLAMDYNEQFF.

The chain combines TRBV5-5 with TRBJ1-4, with TRBD1 matching over 8 bases. The CDR3 is 16 amino acids. Germline loops: CDR1 SGHKS, CDR2 YYEKEE (reference sequence). Trimming at V came to 4 bases and at J to 4 bases, leaving 9 bases not matched to a gene. This CDR3 is CASSPRTGLDNEKLFF. DNA of the CDR3: TGTGCCAGCAGCCCTCGGACAGGGCTGGATAATGAAAAACTGTTTTTT.

The rearrangement links TRBV7-2 to TRBJ2-1; 8 bases line up with TRBD1. Germline V gives CDR1 SGHTA, CDR2 FQGNSA. The CDR3 is 13 residues long. V was pared by 4 bases and J by 6 bases, with 2 bases of the junction left unmatched. The CDR3 sequence: CASSSDRVNEQFF. The CDR3 coding sequence is TGTGCCAGCAGCTCGGACAGGGTCAATGAGCAGTTCTTC.

This clonotype was detected ten times or more. V is TRBV12-3 or TRBV12-4 and J is TRBJ1-5; 7 bases map to TRBD1. V lost 9 bases and J lost 4; bases outside the gene matches: 6. The CDR3 has 13 residues. The CDR3 region has the DNA TGTGCCAGGACACAGGGGAAAAATCAGCCCCAGCATTTT. This encodes CARTQGKNQPQHF.

This clonotype was seen ten or more times. V is TRBV7-2 and J is TRBJ2-2; D gene ambiguous. V was pared by 7 bases and J by 2 bases, with 11 bases between. Germline V CDR1 and CDR2: SGHTA, FQGNSA. This CDR3 spans 14 amino acids. The CDR3 DNA follows: TGTGCCAGCATCCTCCGCACTAACACCGGGGAGCTGTTTTTT. Its protein product is CASILRTNTGELFF.

This clonotype has at least ten counts. This chain uses TRBV7-9 with TRBJ2-7; D perhaps matches TRBD2 (6 bases). Germline lookup yields CDR1 SEHNR and CDR2 FQNEAQ (reference sequence). There are 14 residues in the CDR3. V was trimmed by 5 bases and J by 5 bases, leaving 16 bases between them. CDR3 region: CASSGMGGVNEQYF. Written as DNA, the CDR3 is TGTGCCAGCAGCGGCATGGGGGGAGTCAACGAGCAGTACTTC.

This clonotype was picked up many times. The chain uses TRBV7-6 and TRBJ2-5, with 7 bases fitting TRBD1. Germline V CDR1 and CDR2: SGHVS, FNYEAQ. The CDR3 spans 16 residues. With V trimmed by 1 base and J by 5 bases, 10 bases remained unmatched. The CDR3 nucleotides read TGTGCCAGCAGCTTAGGGGCCGACAGGGCGAGGGAGACCCAGTACTTC. As protein: CASSLGADRARETQYF.